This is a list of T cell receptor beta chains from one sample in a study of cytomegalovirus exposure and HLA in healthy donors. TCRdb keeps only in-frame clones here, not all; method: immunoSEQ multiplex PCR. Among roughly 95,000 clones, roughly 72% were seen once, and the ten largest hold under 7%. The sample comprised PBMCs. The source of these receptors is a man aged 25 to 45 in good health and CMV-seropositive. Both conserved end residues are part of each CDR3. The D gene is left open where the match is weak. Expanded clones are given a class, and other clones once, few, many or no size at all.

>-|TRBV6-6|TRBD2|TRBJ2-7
TGTGCCAGCAGTCGGGCTAGCGGCACCTACGAGCAGTACTTC
CASSRASGTYEQYF
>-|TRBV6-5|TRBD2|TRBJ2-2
TGTGCCAGCAGTTATGCTAGCGGGAGGGGAACCGGGGAGCTGTTTTTT
CASSYASGRGTGELFF
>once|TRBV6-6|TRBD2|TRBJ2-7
TGTGCCAGCAGCATAGCGGGTTACTCCTACGAGCAGTACTTC
CASSIAGYSYEQYF
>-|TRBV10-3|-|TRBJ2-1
TGTGCCATCAGTGATCCGGTGGGAGGAGAGGGTGAGCAGTTCTTC
CAISDPVGGEGEQFF
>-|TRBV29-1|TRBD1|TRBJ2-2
TGCAGCGTAGCTCGACAGGGCGCCACCGGGGAGCTGTTTTTT
CSVARQGATGELFF
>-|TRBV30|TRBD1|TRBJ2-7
TGTGCCTGGAGTGGAGACAGGGAAGACGAGCAGTACTTC
CAWSGDREDEQYF
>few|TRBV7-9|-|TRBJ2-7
TGTGCCAGCACCCTATACCTCCAGGGGGGCTACGAGCAGTACTTC
CASTLYLQGGYEQYF
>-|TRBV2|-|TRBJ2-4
TGTGCCAGCAGTGAATGGGGGGGCGTGGGCAAAAACATTCAGTACTTC
CASSEWGGVGKNIQYF
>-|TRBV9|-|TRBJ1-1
TGTGCCAGCAGCCCTGTGGGGGGTCCGGGGAATGAAGCTTTCTTT
CASSPVGGPGNEAFF
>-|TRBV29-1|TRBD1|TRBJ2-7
TGCAGCGTTGAGAGACAGGGCTCCTACGAGCAGTACTTC
CSVERQGSYEQYF
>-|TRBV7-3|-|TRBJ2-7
TGTGCCAGCAGCTTAAATAGTGGCGGCTACCTGGGCGAGCAGTACTTC
CASSLNSGGYLGEQYF
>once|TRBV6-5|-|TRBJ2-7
TGTGCCAGCAGTTACCCACAGACCTACGAGCAGTACTTC
CASSYPQTYEQYF
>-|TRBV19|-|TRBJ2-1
TGTGCCAGTAGTAAGCGGTTCAGTGAGCAGTTCTTC
CASSKRFSEQFF
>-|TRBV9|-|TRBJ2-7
TGTGCCAGCAGCACCGGACAGGGAGGGTTAAATAGCGTTTCGTTC
CASSTGQGGLNSVSF
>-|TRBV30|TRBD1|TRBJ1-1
TGTGCCTGCGAACAGGGGATGAACACTGAAGCTTTCTTT
CACEQGMNTEAFF
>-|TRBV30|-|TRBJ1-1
TGTGCCTGGGTTATGACAGTTGGCACTGAAGCTTTCTTT
CAWVMTVGTEAFF
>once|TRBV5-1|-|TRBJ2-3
TGCGCCAGCAGCTTTCGGCTGGGCCCAGATACGCAGTATTTT
CASSFRLGPDTQYF
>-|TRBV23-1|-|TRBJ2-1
TGCGCCAGCAGTCAATCCCTTAGGGGTGAGGCAAGGGCAATTAATGAGCAGTTCTTC
CASSQSLRGEARAINEQFF
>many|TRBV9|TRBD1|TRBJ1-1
TGTGCCAGCAGCAGGACAGGGGGCGGGACTGAAGCTTTCTTT
CASSRTGGGTEAFF
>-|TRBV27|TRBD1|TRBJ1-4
TGTGCCAGCAGTTGGGACAGTAATGAAAAACTGTTTTTT
CASSWDSNEKLFF
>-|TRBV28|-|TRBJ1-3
TGTGCCAGCAGTTTAGCAGGGGCCGGAAACACCATATATTTT
CASSLAGAGNTIYF
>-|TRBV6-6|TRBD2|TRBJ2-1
TGTGCCAGCAGTACCTGGCGGGGGGCCTACAATGAGCAGTTCTTC
CASSTWRGAYNEQFF
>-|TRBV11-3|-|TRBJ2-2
TGTGCCAGCAGATCAGGGCTCGGGAACACCGGGGAGCTGTTTTTT
CASRSGLGNTGELFF
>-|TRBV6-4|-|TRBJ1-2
TGTGCCAGCAGTCCGACAGCAACTAACTATGGCTACACCTTC
CASSPTATNYGYTF
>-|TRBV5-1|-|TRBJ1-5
TGCGCCAGCAGACCCGGTCTCGGGAGGCATCAGCCCCAGCATTTT
CASRPGLGRHQPQHF
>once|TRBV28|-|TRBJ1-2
TGTGCCAGCCAACGCGACAGAAACTATGGCTACACCTTC
CASQRDRNYGYTF
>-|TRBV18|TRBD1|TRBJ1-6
TGTGCCAGCTCACCGGGGACAGGGGATTCACCCCTCCACTTT
CASSPGTGDSPLHF
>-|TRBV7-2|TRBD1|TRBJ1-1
TGTGCCAGCAGTTCACAGGGGGCTGGGACTGAAGCTTTCTTT
CASSSQGAGTEAFF
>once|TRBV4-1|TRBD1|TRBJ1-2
TGCGCCAGCAGCCAAGTGGTCGGGACAGTAATTAACTATGGCTACACCTTC
CASSQVVGTVINYGYTF
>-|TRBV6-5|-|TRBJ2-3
TGTGCCAGCAGTTACGGGGCTGGCGCTAATACGCAGTATTTT
CASSYGAGANTQYF
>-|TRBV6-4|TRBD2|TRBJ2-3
TGTGCCAGCAGTGAGCGGGAGACAGATACGCAGTATTTT
CASSERETDTQYF
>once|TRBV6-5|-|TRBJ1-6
TGTGCCAGCAGTTACTCGGATGGGGCCGGCTCACCCCTCCACTTT
CASSYSDGAGSPLHF
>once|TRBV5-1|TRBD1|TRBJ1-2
TGCGCCAGCAGCTTGGACAGGGGACGCGGCTACACCTTC
CASSLDRGRGYTF
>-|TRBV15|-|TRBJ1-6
TGTGCCACCAGCAGAGGCAGGGGTAGAAGCTCCTATAATTCACCCCTCCACTTT
CATSRGRGRSSYNSPLHF
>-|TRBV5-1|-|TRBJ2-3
TGCGCCAGCAGCTCCTACTATGCCACTAGCCCTTCCACAGATACGCAGTATTTT
CASSSYYATSPSTDTQYF
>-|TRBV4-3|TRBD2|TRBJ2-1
TGCGCCAGCAGCCAAGATAACGGGAGGGCCGCTGAGCAGTTCTTC
CASSQDNGRAAEQFF
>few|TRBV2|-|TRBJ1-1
TGTGCCAGCAGTGAAGGTAGCAAAGCTTTCTTT
CASSEGSKAFF
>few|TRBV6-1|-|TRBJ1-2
TGTGCCAGCAGTGAGTGGGGGGATAACTATGGCTACACCTTC
CASSEWGDNYGYTF
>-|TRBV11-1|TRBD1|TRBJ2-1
TGTGCCAGCAGCTTAACGGACAGGGGGCAAAATGAGCAGTTCTTC
CASSLTDRGQNEQFF
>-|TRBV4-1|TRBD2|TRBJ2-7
TGCGCCAGCAGCCAAGGGGACGGGGGGTCCTACGAGCAGTACTTC
CASSQGDGGSYEQYF
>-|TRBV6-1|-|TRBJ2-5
TGTGCCAGCAGTGAAGCGTGGACAGCTCAAGAGACCCAGTACTTC
CASSEAWTAQETQYF
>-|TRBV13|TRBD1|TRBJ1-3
TGTGCCAGCAGCTCCCGGGACAGGGGGCGAGAAAACACCATATATTTT
CASSSRDRGRENTIYF
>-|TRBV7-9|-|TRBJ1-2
TGTGCCAGCAGCCCCACAGACAACTATGGCTACACCTTC
CASSPTDNYGYTF
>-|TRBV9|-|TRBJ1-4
TGTGCCAGCAGCGTAATAACGGGTGAAAAACTGTTTTTT
CASSVITGEKLFF
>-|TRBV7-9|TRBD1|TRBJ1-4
TGTGCCAGCAGCTCATTCGACAGGGATGACGCAAAACTGTTTTTT
CASSSFDRDDAKLFF
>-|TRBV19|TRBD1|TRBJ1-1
TGTGCCAGTAGTTTACGGACAGGGCGGGATGAAGCTTTCTTT
CASSLRTGRDEAFF
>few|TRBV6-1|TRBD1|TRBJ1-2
TGTGCCAGCAGTGAATATAGACAGGGAAACTATGGCTACACCTTC
CASSEYRQGNYGYTF
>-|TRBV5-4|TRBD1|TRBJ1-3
TGTGCCAGCAGCTTTTACCGGGACAGTGGAAACACCATATATTTT
CASSFYRDSGNTIYF
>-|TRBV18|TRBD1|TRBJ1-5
TGTGCCAGCTCACCCCTCAGGGGGCGTGGACAGCCCCAGCATTTT
CASSPLRGRGQPQHF
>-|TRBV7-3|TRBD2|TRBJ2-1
TGTGCCAGCAGCTCATCAGCGGTAGCGGGAGTTGGGGAGCAGTTCTTC
CASSSSAVAGVGEQFF
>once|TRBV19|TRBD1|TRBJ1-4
TGTGCCAGTACCGGTACGGGACAGGGTAAATATCGGACTAATGAAAAACTGTTTTTT
CASTGTGQGKYRTNEKLFF
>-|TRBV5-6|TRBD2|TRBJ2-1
TGTGCCAGCAGCTTTCTTTCGGTAGCGGGCTCCTACAATGAGCAGTTCTTC
CASSFLSVAGSYNEQFF
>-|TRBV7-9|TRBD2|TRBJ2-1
TGTGCCAGCAGCCCTAGCGGGCGGCAGTTCTTC
CASSPSGRQFF
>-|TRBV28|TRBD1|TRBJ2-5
TGTGCCAGCAGTCCCTGGACAGGGAAGGAGACCCAGTACTTC
CASSPWTGKETQYF